The clone carrying this T cell receptor beta chain came up a few times. The CDR3 runs to 13 residues. The trim removed 10 bases at V and 3 bases at J, leaving 3 bases unmatched. The germline gives CDR1 ENHRY, CDR2 SYGVKD. The use of a sample-barcoded 5' primer and a J-beta primer mix characterized a second PCR of roughly 6 to 11 cycles. TCRdb used MiXCR to reprocess the 5' RACE reads, holding one entry per CDR3 protein. This table has around 1.5 million distinct CDR3 sequences, approximately 38% appearing once. The donors, aged roughly 6 to 95, were healthy Caucasians from Russia. These data come from a study of blood T cells in healthy people across ages. In the study overall: Using template switching, researchers captured about one barcoded beta molecule for each two T cells.

The gene calls are TRBV10-3 and TRBJ2-7, with 13 bases aligning to TRBD2. Specimen: blood. This clonotype was obtained from a young woman in good health. CDR3 sequence (DNA): TGTGCCACCCGACTAGCGGGAGGCTACGAGCAGTACTTC. Residues: CATRLAGGYEQYF.